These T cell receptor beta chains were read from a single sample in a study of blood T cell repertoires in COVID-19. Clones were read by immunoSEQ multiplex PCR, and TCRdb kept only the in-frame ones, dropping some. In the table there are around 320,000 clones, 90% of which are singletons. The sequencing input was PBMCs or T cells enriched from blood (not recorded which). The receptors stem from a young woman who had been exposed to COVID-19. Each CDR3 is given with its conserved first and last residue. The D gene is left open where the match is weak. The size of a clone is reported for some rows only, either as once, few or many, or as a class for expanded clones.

TGTGCCAGTAGTCTCAGGGGTTTGAGCAATCAGCCCCAGCATTTT	CASSLRGLSNQPQHF	-	TRBJ1-5	-	TRBV19
TGTGCCACCAGTGAGCAAACGGTCAATCAGCCCCAGCATTTT	CATSEQTVNQPQHF	-	TRBJ1-5	-	TRBV24-1
TGTGCCAGCAGCCCCCTAGGACAGGGGAAAACTGAAGCTTTCTTT	CASSPLGQGKTEAFF	-	TRBJ1-1	TRBD1	TRBV7-6
TGTGCCAGTAGGCGGGCAGGGGAGACCTATAATTCACCCCTCCACTTT	CASRRAGETYNSPLHF	-	TRBJ1-6	-	TRBV19
TGTGCCAGCAGTTTTAACTCCTACAATGAGCAGTTCTTC	CASSFNSYNEQFF	-	TRBJ2-1	-	TRBV27
TGTGCCAGCAGTTCCCTGGACAGGGCGAACACCGGGGAGCTGTTTTTT	CASSSLDRANTGELFF	-	TRBJ2-2	TRBD1	TRBV6-5
TGCAGCGTCCTTTCAGGGGCGACTAATGAAAAACTGTTTTTT	CSVLSGATNEKLFF	-	TRBJ1-4	-	TRBV29-1
TGCGCCAGCAGCTTGAATCTTCAAGAGACCCAGTACTTC	CASSLNLQETQYF	-	TRBJ2-5	-	TRBV5-1
TGTGCCAGCAGCCCCCCCGGGGAGAGAAGCAACACTGAAGCTTTCTTT	CASSPPGERSNTEAFF	-	TRBJ1-1	-	TRBV6-6
TGTGCCAGCAGTTTATCGGCGGGAGGGTTAAATTCACCCCTCCACTTT	CASSLSAGGLNSPLHF	few	TRBJ1-6	-	TRBV27
TGTGCCACCAGTGATTTGGGTCACAGGGGCGTTGGGAATGAGCAGTTCTTC	CATSDLGHRGVGNEQFF	once	TRBJ2-1	TRBD1	TRBV24-1
TGCGCCAGCAGCTTGGGGAAAGGACTATCGGACACTGAAGCTTTCTTT	CASSLGKGLSDTEAFF	-	TRBJ1-1	-	TRBV5-1
TGTGCCAGCAGCCCGAGACGGACGGGAGGCTACACCTTC	CASSPRRTGGYTF	-	TRBJ1-2	-	TRBV5-6
TGTGCCAGCAGCCCGCGGGAGGCCAACTATGGCTACACCTTC	CASSPREANYGYTF	-	TRBJ1-2	-	TRBV3-1/TRBV3-2
TGCGCCAGCACAGGACAGCATATCGCCGGGGAGCTGTTTTTT	CASTGQHIAGELFF	-	TRBJ2-2	-	TRBV10-2
TGTGCCAGCAGCCCCGGAAGGGGGGGGTTTGAAAAACTGTTTTTT	CASSPGRGGFEKLFF	-	TRBJ1-4	-	TRBV3-1/TRBV3-2
TGTGCCAGCAACCTGGACAGTTTACCCACAGATACGCAGTATTTT	CASNLDSLPTDTQYF	-	TRBJ2-3	-	TRBV7-9
TGTGCCAGCAGCCCCGAGCGCACTGAAGCTTTCTTT	CASSPERTEAFF	once	TRBJ1-1	-	TRBV5-5
TGTGCCAGTACCGAGGGACAGCATAGCAATCAGCCCCAGCATTTT	CASTEGQHSNQPQHF	-	TRBJ1-5	TRBD1	TRBV19
TGTGCCAGCAGTGAGGTCCAGGTTGGGAACACTGAAGCTTTCTTT	CASSEVQVGNTEAFF	-	TRBJ1-1	-	TRBV2
TGTGCCAGCAGCCAAGTCCTCCGACAGGGTGAAGGCTACACCTTC	CASSQVLRQGEGYTF	-	TRBJ1-2	TRBD1	TRBV3-1/TRBV3-2